The 6 T cell receptor beta chains below all came from one sample that was sequenced in a study of T cell repertoires in cytomegalovirus infection (dated by TCRdb to between 2018 and 2020). No antigens are known for them. Sequencing took place on an Illumina HiSeq 1500. TCRdb's own reprocessing of the public reads used fastp at Q25 and MiXCR and kept productive beta chains. Rows with a matching CDR3 protein are joined into one entry that keeps the most common DNA and genes. Here the sample has about 920,000 distinct CDR3 sequences; around 30% occur a single time. Jointly, the top ten make up over 11% of the sample. The treatment or condition tag for this specimen amounts to: in vitro stimulation with specific CMV peptide epitopes to enrich CMV-specific T cells. Sequenced material: cultured CD8+ T cells from PBMCs, taken from culture after CMV antigen stimulation. These receptors came from a human donor in good health (CMV status not recorded). Some clones in this sample may be carry-over from other donors' samples.

As to this clonotype: This CDR3 fails to terminate in the conserved phenylalanine or tryptophan, so it likely reflects a read error. The gene calls are TRBV12-3 or TRBV12-4 and TRBJ2-3, with D unclear. The CDR3 sequence is 13 residues long. V lost 5 bases, J lost 0 bases, and 6 bases lay in between. The CDR3 here is CASSLTSTDTQYS. In nucleotides, the CDR3 is TGTGCCAGCAGTCTGACTAGCACAGATACGCAGTATTCT.

This clonotype was found many times. This rearrangement joins TRBV7-8 to TRBJ2-4, with 10 bases that match TRBD1. V lost 4 bases and J lost 8; bases outside the gene matches: 8. Germline V CDR1 and CDR2: SGHVS, FQNEAQ. This CDR3 has 15 amino acids. The CDR3 region is CASSSDRGRIHIQYF. In nucleotides, the CDR3 is TGTGCCAGCAGCTCCGACAGGGGGCGGATTCACATTCAGTACTTC.

This clonotype was observed a handful of times. The chain uses TRBV5-4 and TRBJ1-1; weak D call: TRBD1 (5 bases). Germline V lookup: CDR1 SGHNT, CDR2 YYREEE (reference sequence). V was pared by 10 bases and J by 0 bases, with 13 bases between. The CDR3 is 13 residues long. The CDR3 DNA is TGTGCCCCTGGGGACCAACTGAACACTGAAGCTTTCTTT. Amino acid sequence: CAPGDQLNTEAFF.

Points on this clonotype: This clone may be a read error of a much larger clone one base away. The chain recombines TRBV19 with TRBJ1-1; possibly TRBD1 for D (5 bases). Germline assignment: CDR1 LNHDA and CDR2 SQIVND (reference sequence). Trimming shortened V by 9 bases and J by 1 base, and 9 bases separated the two germline ends. The CDR3 length is 12 residues. CDR3 coding DNA: TGTGCCAGCGATACAGGGAACACTGAAGCTTTCTTT. The encoded protein is CASDTGNTEAFF.

This clonotype was counted ten times or more. This rearrangement joins TRBV7-9 to TRBJ2-3; D is undetermined. Between the trimmed V and J ends, which lost 0 bases and 2 bases, there was a span of 9 bases. CDR1 and CDR2 from the germline V gene are SEHNR and FQNEAQ (reference sequence). CDR3 length: 15 amino acids. The CDR3 DNA reads TGTGCCAGCAGCTTAGCGCGGCCACCCACAGATACGCAGTATTTT. Protein sequence: CASSLARPPTDTQYF. The variable domain in full, with the rest retrieved from reference TRBV7-9 and TRBJ2-3, is DTGVSQNPRHKITKRGQNVTFRCDPISEHNRLYWYRQTLGQGPEFLTYFQNEAQLEKSRLLSDRFSAERPKGSFSTLEIQRTEQGDSAMYLCASSLARPPTDTQYFGPGTRLTVL.

This clonotype was detected only a few times. The rearrangement links TRBV6-2 or TRBV6-3 to TRBJ2-3, with TRBD1 as a possible D gene (5 bases). The germline CDR1 and CDR2 sequences are MNHEY and SVGEGT. The V gene lost 6 bases and the J gene lost 2 bases, with 12 bases spanning the gap. The CDR3 length is 14 residues. Here the CDR3 DNA reads TGTGCCAGCAGCCAGTTAGGGGCCACAGATACGCAGTATTTT. Its translation is CASSQLGATDTQYF.